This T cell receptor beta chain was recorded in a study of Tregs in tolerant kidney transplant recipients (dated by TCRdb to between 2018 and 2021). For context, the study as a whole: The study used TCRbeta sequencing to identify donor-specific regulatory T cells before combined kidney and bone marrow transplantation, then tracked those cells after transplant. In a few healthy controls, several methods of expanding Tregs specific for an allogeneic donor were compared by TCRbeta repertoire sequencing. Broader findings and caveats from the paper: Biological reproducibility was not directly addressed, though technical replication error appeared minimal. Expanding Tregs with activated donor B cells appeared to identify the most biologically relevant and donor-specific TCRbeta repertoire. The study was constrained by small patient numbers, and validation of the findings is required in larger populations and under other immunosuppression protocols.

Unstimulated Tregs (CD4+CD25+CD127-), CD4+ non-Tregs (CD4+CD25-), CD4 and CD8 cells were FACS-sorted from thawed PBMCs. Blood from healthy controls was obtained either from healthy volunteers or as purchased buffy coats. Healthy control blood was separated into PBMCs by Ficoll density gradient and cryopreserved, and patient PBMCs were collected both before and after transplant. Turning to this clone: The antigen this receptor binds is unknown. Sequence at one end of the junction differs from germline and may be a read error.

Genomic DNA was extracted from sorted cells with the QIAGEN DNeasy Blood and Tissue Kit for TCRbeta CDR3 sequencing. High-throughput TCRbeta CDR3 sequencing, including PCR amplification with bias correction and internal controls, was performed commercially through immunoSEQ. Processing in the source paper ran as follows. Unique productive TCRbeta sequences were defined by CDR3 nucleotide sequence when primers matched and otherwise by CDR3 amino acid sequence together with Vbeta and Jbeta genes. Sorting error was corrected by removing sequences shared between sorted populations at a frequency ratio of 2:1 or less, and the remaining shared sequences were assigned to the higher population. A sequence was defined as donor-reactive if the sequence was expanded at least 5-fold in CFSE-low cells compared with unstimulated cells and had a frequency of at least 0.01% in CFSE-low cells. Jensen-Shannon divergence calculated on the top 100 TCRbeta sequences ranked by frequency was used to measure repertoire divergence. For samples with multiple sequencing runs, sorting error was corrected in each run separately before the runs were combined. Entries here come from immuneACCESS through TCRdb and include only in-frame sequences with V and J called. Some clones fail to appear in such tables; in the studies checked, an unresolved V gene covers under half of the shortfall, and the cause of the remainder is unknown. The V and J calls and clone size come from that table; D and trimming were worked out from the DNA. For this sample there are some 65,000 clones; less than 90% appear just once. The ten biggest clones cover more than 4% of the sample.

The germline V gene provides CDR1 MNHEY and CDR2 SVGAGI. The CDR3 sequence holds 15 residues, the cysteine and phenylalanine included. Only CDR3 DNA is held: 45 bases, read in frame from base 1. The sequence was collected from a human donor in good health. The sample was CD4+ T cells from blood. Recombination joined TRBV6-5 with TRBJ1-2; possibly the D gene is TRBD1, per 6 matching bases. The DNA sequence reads TGTGCCAGCAGTTACTCGAGGACAGCAAGGGATGGCCACACCTTC. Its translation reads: CASSYSRTARDGHTF.